The entry that follows covers one T cell receptor (beta chain) sequence. PCR employed 60 Vbeta and 13 Jbeta primers. Libraries were prepared by immunoSEQ multiplex PCR; TCRdb keeps only in-frame clonotypes and omits some of them. The data contain 200,000 to 250,000 clones, more than 60% of them singletons. With 5 bases clipped from V and 0 bases from J, the junction kept 12 bases outside the gene matches. Germline V gene sequence: CDR1 SGHTA, CDR2 FQGTGA. This CDR3 region has 18 residues. The sample comes from a study of cytomegalovirus exposure and HLA in healthy donors. Material: PBMCs. The clonotype was recovered from a man between 50 and 59 years old in good health and CMV-seronegative. The rearrangement uses TRBV7-3 and TRBJ2-1, with 8 bases lining up with TRBD2. CDR3 coding DNA: TGTGCCAGCAGCCGGGGCGGGAGGCTTTCCGGCTCCTACAATGAGCAGTTCTTC. Protein product: CASSRGGRLSGSYNEQFF.